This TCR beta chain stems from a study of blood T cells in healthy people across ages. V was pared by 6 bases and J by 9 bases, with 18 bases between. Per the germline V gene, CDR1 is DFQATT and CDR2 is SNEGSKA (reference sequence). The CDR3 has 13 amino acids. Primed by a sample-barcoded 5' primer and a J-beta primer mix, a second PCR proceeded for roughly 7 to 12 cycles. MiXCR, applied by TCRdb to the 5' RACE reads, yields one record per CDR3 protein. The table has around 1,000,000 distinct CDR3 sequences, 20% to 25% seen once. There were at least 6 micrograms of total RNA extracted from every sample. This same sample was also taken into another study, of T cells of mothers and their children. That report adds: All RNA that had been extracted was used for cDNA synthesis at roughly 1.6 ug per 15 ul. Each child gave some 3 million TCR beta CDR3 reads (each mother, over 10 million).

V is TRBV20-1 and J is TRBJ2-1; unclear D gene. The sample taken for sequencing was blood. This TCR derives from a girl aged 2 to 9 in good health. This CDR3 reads CSAVAANGGEQFF. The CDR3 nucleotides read TGCAGTGCCGTCGCCGCTAACGGCGGTGAGCAGTTCTTC.